The TCR beta chain under discussion was sequenced for a study of blood T cell repertoires in COVID-19. Study context: Sample material is recorded as cDNA or gDNA derived from T cells, B-cell-depleted T cells, or PBMCs.

Original data processing: Nucleated cell number was recorded as an estimate derived from reference gene primer amplification. Sequencing was performed with immunoSEQ multiplex PCR; in TCRdb, only in-frame clones are kept and a portion is missing. V and J calls and clone size are copied from that table; D and trimming were computed from the DNA. The sample contains around 23,000 clones, about four fifths of which appear only once. The CDR3 has 14 residues. CDR1 is SGHRS and CDR2 is YFSETQ in the germline V gene. Trimming took 2 bases from V and 8 from J, leaving 14 bases between them. The chain recombines TRBV5-1 with TRBJ2-1, with a tentative D call TRBD2 (5 bases). This receptor was identified in a man in his fifties or sixties with COVID-19, enrolled during active disease. Sequencing input: peripheral blood. The CDR3 bases are TGCGCCAGCAGCTTACAACAGTTGAGGGATGAGCAGTTCTTC. Residues: CASSLQQLRDEQFF.